Sequencing of this T cell receptor (beta chain) was carried out in a study of T cell repertoires in cytomegalovirus infection. A few counts support this clonotype. Antigen specificity is unknown. The J segment lost 3 bases and the V segment lost 7 bases, leaving 15 bases of the junction unmatched. This CDR3 has 17 amino acids. From germline, CDR1 is MNHNS and CDR2 SASEGT. MiXCR was run by TCRdb on the reads, yielding one entry per CDR3 protein. The repertoire holds around 750,000 distinct CDR3 sequences, roughly 33% seen once, with around 11% in the top ten. The clonotype originates from a human donor in good health (CMV status not recorded). Some clones in this sample may be carry-over from other donors' samples. The sample here was cultured CD8+ T cells from PBMCs, taken from culture after CMV antigen stimulation. The chain couples TRBV6-1 to TRBJ1-2, with TRBD1 matching 9 bases. CDR3 sequence: CASTHFGGQGVYYGYTF. In DNA form, the CDR3 reads TGTGCCAGCACCCATTTTGGGGGACAGGGAGTCTACTATGGCTACACCTTC.